This TCR beta chain was observed in a study of molecular identifiers for immune sequencing clone quantification. Library preparation followed earlier protocols using designated TCR primers. TCRdb reprocessed the PCR reads via MiXCR and lists one record per CDR3 protein. The table includes around 480,000 distinct CDR3 sequences, less than 30% detected once. Germline assignment: CDR1 SEHNR and CDR2 FQNEAQ (reference sequence). Trimming at V came to 3 bases and at J to 9 bases, leaving 4 bases not matched to a gene. CDR3 length: 13 residues. Naive CD8 T cells were FACS-sorted by CD8+CD4-CCR7+CD45RA+ markers. This clonotype was seen only a few times. Its target is unknown. Study results and caveats: Barcode sharing among identical TCR molecules could make large clones appear smaller.

The TCR was taken from a human donor in good health. Some libraries in this study had Jurkat cell RNA spiked in. This chain connects TRBV7-9 to TRBJ2-1; 8 bases are shared with TRBD2. The material sequenced was naive CD8+ T cells from blood, with Jurkat cell RNA spiked in. The sample's subset: FACS-sorted CD8+CD4-CCR7+CD45RA+ naive T cells. This CDR3 reads CASSFSGKGEQFF. CDR3 nucleotide sequence: TGTGCCAGCAGCTTTAGCGGGAAGGGTGAGCAGTTCTTC. The variable domain in full, completed from reference TRBV7-9 and TRBJ2-1, reads DTGVSQNPRHKITKRGQNVTFRCDPISEHNRLYWYRQTLGQGPEFLTYFQNEAQLEKSRLLSDRFSAERPKGSFSTLEIQRTEQGDSAMYLCASSFSGKGEQFFGPGTRLTVL.